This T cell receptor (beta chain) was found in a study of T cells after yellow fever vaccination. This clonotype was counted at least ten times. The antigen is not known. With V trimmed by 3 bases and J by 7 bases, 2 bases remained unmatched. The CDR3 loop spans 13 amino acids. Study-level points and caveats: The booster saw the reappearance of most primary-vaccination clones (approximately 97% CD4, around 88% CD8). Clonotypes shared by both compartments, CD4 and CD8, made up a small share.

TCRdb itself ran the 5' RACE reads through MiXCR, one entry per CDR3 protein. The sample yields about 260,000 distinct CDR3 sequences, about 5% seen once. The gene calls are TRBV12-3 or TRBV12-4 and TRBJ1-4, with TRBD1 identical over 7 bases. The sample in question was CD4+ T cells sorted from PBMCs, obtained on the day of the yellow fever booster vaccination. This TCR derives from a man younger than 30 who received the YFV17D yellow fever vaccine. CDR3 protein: CASSFGTAEKLFF. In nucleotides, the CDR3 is TGTGCCAGCAGTTTTGGGACAGCTGAAAAACTGTTTTTT.